Listed below are T cell receptor beta chains from one sample, sequenced in a study of regulatory T cells in long-lasting Graves disease. TCRdb used MiXCR to reprocess the multiplex PCR reads, holding one entry per CDR3 protein. The sample carries about 400,000 distinct CDR3 sequences, approximately 16% recorded once. The same sample was also studied in work on T cells in Graves' hyperthyroidism and ophthalmopathy.

The material sequenced was peripheral blood mononuclear cells (PBMCs), taken at new diagnosis, from a patient treated with antithyroid drugs. The receptors were gathered from a woman between 40 and 55 years old with Graves disease. Both conserved end residues are part of each CDR3. Rows may omit the clone size; those that give it use once, few, many or a size class.

>TRBV6-5|TRBJ1-1|many
CASSYSTLSTEAFF
>TRBV9|TRBJ2-3|many
CASSGRPGRHSTDTQYF
>TRBV19|TRBJ1-6|many
CASSLRAANNSPLHF
>TRBV28|TRBJ1-5|few
CASSFTGQGHQPQHF
>TRBV10-2|TRBJ2-7|many
CASSGERRGLDEQYF
>TRBV10-3|TRBJ2-7|.
CAISGAYEQYF
>TRBV11-2|TRBJ1-2|many
CASSLAPYGYTF
>TRBV4-1|TRBJ2-7|.
CASSQEVLSEQYF
>TRBV12-3/TRBV12-4|TRBJ2-1|many
CASSPAGTSAFLDEQFF
>TRBV6-1|TRBJ2-5|few
CASSYDHGTQYF
>TRBV18|TRBJ1-2|many
CASSPASSLMYGYTF
>TRBV18|TRBJ2-7|many
CASSPIGDGRNEQYF
>TRBV5-1|TRBJ1-4|few
CASSWTAVNEKLFF
>TRBV2|TRBJ1-1|many
CATHETGNTEAFF
>TRBV6-2/TRBV6-3|TRBJ1-1|many
CASRKTGGITEAFF
>TRBV27|TRBJ2-2|many
CASRIAGGSTGELFF
>TRBV7-9|TRBJ1-1|.
CASSFSSSRTEAFF